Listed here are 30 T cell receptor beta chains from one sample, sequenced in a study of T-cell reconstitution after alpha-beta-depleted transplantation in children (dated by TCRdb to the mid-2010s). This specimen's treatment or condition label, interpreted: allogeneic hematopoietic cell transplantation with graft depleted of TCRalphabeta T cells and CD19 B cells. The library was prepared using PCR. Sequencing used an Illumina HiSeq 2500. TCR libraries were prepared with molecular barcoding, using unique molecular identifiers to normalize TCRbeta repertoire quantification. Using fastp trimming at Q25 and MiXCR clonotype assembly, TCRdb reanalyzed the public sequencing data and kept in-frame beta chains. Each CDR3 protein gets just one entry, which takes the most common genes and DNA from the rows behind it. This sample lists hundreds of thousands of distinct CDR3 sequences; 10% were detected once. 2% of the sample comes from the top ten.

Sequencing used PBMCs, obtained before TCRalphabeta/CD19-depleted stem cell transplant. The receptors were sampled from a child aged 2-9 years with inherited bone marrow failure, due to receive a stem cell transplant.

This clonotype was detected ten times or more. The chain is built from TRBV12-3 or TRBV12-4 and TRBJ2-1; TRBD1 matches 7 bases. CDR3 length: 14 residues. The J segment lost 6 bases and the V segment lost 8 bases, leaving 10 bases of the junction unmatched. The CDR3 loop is CASRPGGGINEQFF. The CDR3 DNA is TGTGCCAGCCGTCCAGGGGGTGGTATCAATGAGCAGTTCTTC.

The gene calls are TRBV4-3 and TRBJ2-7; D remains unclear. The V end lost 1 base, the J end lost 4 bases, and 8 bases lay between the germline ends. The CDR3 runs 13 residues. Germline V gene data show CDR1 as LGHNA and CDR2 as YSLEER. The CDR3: CASSQGAFYEQYF. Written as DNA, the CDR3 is TGCGCCAGCAGCCAAGGGGCCTTTTACGAGCAGTACTTC.

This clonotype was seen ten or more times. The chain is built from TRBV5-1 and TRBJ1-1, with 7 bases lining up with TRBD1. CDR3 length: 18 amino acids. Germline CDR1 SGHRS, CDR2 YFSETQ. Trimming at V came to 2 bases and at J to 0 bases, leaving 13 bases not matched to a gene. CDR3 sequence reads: CASSLLTSGQLVNTEAFF. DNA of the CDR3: TGCGCCAGCAGCTTACTTACCTCGGGACAGCTTGTGAACACTGAAGCTTTCTTT.

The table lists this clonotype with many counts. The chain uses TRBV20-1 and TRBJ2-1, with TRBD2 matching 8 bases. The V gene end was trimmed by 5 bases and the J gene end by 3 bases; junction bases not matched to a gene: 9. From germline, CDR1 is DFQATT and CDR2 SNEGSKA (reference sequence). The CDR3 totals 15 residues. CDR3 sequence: CSAGWLAGNYNEQFF. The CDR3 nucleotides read TGCAGTGCTGGATGGCTAGCGGGTAACTACAATGAGCAGTTCTTC.

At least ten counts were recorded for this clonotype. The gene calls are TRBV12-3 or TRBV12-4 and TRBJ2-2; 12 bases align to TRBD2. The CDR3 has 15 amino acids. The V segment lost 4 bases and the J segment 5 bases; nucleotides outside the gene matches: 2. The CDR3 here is CASSYGLAGTGELFF. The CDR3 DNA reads TGTGCCAGCAGTTACGGACTAGCGGGAACCGGGGAGCTGTTTTTT.

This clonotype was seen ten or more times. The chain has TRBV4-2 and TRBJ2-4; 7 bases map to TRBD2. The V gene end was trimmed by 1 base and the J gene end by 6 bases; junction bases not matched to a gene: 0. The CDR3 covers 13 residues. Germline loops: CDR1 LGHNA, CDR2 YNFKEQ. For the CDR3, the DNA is TGTGCCAGCAGCCAAGCTAGCGGAAACATTCAGTACTTC. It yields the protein CASSQASGNIQYF.

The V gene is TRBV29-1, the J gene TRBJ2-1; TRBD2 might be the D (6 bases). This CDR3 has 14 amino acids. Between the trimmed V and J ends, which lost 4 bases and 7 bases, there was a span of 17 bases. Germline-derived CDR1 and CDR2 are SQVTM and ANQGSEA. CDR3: CSVASGRAGNEQFF. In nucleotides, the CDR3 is TGCAGCGTTGCGTCCGGGCGCGCGGGGAATGAGCAGTTCTTC.

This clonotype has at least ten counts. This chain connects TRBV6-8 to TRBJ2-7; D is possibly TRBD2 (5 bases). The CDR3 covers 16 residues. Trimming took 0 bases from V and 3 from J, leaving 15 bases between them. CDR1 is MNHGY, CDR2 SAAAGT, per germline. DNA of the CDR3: TGTGCCAGCAGTTACTCGACGGTTTACGGGATCTACGAGCAGTACTTC. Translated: CASSYSTVYGIYEQYF.

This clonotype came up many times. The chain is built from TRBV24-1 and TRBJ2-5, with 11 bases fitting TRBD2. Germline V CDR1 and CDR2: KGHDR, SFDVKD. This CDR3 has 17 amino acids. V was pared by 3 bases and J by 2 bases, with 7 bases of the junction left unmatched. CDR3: CATSDGLAGGWQETQYF. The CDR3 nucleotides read TGTGCCACCAGTGATGGTCTAGCGGGAGGATGGCAAGAGACCCAGTACTTC.

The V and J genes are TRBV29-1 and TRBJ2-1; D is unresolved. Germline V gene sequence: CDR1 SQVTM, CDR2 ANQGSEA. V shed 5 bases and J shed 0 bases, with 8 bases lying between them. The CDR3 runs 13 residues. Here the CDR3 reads CSVLTSSYNEQFF. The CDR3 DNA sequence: TGCAGCGTTTTGACATCCTCCTACAATGAGCAGTTCTTC.

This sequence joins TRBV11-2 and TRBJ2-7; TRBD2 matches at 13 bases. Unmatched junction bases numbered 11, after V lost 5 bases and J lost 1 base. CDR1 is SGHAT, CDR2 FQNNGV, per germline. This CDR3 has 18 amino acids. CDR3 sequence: CASSPWTSGRFRSYEQYF. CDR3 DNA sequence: TGTGCCAGCAGCCCCTGGACTAGCGGGAGATTCCGGTCCTACGAGCAGTACTTC.

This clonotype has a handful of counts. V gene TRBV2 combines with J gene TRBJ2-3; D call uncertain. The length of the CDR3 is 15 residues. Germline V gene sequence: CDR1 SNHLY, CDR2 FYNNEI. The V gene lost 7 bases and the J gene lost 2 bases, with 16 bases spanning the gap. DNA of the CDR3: TGTGCCAGCACCACTTACGACTGGGACACAGATACGCAGTATTTT. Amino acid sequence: CASTTYDWDTDTQYF.

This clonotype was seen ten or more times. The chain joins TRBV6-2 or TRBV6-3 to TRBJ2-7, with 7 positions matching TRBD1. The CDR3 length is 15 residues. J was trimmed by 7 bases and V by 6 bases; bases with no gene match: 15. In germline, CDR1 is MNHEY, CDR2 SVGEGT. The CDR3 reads CASSRGNRGKVEQYF. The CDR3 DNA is TGTGCCAGCAGCCGCGGAAACAGGGGAAAGGTGGAGCAGTACTTC.

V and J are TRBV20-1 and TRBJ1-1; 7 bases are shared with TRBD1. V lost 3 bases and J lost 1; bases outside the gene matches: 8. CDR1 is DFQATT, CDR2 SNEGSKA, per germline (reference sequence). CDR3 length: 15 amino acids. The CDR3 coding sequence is TGCAGTGCTAGCTACCCAGGGGGGGGGAACACTGAAGCTTTCTTT. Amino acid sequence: CSASYPGGGNTEAFF.

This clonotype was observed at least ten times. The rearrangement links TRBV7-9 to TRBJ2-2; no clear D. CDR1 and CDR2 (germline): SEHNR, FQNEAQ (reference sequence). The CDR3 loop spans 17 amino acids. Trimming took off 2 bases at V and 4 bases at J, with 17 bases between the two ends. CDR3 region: CASSLMPGPSSTGELFF. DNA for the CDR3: TGTGCCAGCAGCTTAATGCCAGGTCCCAGTTCCACCGGGGAGCTGTTTTTT.

Here the CDR3 DNA reads TGTGCCAGCAGGGGAGCGGACAGCCTCTCTGGAAACACCATATATTTT. Amino acid sequence: CASRGADSLSGNTIYF. The V call is TRBV2, the J call TRBJ1-3, with D possibly matching TRBD1 (6 bases). Trimming left V 6 bases short and J 0 bases short, with 15 bases between. The CDR3 extends over 16 amino acids. Per germline, CDR1 SNHLY and CDR2 FYNNEI.

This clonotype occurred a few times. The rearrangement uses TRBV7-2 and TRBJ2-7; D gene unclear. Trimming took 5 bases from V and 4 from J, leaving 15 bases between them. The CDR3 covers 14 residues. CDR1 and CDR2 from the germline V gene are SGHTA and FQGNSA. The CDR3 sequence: CASSTSKPPYEQYF. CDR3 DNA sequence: TGTGCCAGCAGCACCTCTAAACCCCCGTACGAGCAGTACTTC.

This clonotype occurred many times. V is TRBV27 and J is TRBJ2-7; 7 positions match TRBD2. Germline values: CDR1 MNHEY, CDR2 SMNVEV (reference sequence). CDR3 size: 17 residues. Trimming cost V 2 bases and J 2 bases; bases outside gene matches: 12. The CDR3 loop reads CASSLTLPGLPTYEQYF. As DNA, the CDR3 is TGTGCCAGCAGTTTAACTCTCCCGGGACTACCGACCTACGAGCAGTACTTC.

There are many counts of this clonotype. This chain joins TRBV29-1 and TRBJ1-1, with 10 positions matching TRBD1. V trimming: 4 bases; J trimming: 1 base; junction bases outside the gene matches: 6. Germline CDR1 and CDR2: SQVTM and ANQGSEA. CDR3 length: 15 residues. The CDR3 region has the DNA TGCAGCGTTGCACGACAGGGGGCGACGAACACTGAAGCTTTCTTT. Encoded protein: CSVARQGATNTEAFF.

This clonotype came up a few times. CDR3 sequence (DNA): TGCAGCGTTGAACGGGGGCTAGGGTCTGGAAACACCATATATTTT. This gives the protein CSVERGLGSGNTIYF. The chain uses TRBV29-1 and TRBJ1-3; possibly TRBD1 for D (6 bases). The germline V gene encodes CDR1 SQVTM and CDR2 ANQGSEA. Trimming cost V 2 bases and J 1 base, with 12 bases left between them. This CDR3 spans 15 amino acids.

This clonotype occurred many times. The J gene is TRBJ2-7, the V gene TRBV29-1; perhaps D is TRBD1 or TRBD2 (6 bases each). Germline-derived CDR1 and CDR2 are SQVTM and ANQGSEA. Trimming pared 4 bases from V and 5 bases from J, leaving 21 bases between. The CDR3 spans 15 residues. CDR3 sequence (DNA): TGCAGCGTTGTGGGGGGTAAGACAGGAGGCGACGAGCAGTACTTC. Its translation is CSVVGGKTGGDEQYF.

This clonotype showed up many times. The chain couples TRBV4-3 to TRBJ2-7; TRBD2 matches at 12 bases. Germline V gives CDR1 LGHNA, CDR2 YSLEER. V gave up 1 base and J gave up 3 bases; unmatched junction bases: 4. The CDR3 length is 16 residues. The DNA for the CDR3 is TGCGCCAGCAGCCAAGGACTAGCGGGAGCTTTCTACGAGCAGTACTTC. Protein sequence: CASSQGLAGAFYEQYF.

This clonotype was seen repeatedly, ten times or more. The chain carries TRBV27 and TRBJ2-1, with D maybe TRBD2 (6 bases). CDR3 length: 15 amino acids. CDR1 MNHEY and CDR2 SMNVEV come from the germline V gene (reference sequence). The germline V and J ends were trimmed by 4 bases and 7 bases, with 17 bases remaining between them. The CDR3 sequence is CASSSGTGEVNEQFF. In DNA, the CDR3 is TGTGCCAGCAGTTCGGGAACGGGAGAAGTAAATGAGCAGTTCTTC.

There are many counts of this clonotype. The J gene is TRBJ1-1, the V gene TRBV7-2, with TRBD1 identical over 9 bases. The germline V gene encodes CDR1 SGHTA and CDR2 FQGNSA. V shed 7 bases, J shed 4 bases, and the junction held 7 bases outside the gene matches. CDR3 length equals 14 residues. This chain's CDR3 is CASKRQGESTEAFF. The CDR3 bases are TGTGCCAGCAAGAGACAGGGGGAAAGCACTGAAGCTTTCTTT. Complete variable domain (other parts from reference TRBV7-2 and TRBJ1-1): GAGVSQSPSNKVTEKGKDVELRCDPISGHTALYWYRQSLGQGLEFLIYFQGNSAPDKSGLPSDRFSAERTGGSVSTLTIQRTQQEDSAVYLCASKRQGESTEAFFGQGTRLTVV.

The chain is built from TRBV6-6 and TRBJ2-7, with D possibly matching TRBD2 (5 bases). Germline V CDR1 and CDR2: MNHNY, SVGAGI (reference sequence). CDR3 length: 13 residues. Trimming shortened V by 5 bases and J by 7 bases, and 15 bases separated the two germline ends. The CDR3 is CASSPIRGSEQYF. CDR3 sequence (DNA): TGTGCCAGCAGTCCCATTCGCGGGTCAGAGCAGTACTTC.

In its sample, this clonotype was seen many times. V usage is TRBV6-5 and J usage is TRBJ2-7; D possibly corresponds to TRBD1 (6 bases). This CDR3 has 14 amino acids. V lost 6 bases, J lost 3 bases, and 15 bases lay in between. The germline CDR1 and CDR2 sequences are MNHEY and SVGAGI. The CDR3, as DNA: TGTGCCAGCAGGAGCCGGGACAACGACTACGAGCAGTACTTC. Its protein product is CASRSRDNDYEQYF.

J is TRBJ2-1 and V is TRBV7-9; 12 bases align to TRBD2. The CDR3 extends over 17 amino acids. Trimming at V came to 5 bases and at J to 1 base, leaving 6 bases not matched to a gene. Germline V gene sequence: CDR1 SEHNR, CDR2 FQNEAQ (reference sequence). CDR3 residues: CASSHRTSGNSYNEQFF. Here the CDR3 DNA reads TGTGCCAGCAGCCACAGGACTAGCGGGAATTCCTACAATGAGCAGTTCTTC.

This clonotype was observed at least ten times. The CDR3 sequence: CSARGFKLGYEQYF. CDR3 nucleotide sequence: TGCAGTGCTAGGGGCTTTAAGTTAGGCTACGAGCAGTACTTC. The rearrangement uses TRBV20-1 and TRBJ2-7; D remains unclear. CDR3 length: 14 residues. Trimming took 3 bases from V and 3 from J, leaving 15 bases between them. The germline V gene encodes CDR1 DFQATT and CDR2 SNEGSKA (reference sequence).

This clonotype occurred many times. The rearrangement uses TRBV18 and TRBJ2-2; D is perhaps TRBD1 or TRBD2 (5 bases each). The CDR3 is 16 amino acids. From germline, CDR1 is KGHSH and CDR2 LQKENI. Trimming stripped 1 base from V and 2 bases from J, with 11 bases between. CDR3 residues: CASSPRGRINTGELFF. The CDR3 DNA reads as TGTGCCAGCTCACCACGGGGACGGATTAACACCGGGGAGCTGTTTTTT.

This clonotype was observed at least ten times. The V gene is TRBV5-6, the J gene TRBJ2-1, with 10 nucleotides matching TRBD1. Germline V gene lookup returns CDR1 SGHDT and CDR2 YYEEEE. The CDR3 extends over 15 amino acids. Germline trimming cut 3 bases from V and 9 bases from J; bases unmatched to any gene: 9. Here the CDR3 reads CASSSLTGGNVEQFF. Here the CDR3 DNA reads TGTGCCAGCAGCTCTTTGACAGGGGGCAACGTTGAGCAGTTCTTC.